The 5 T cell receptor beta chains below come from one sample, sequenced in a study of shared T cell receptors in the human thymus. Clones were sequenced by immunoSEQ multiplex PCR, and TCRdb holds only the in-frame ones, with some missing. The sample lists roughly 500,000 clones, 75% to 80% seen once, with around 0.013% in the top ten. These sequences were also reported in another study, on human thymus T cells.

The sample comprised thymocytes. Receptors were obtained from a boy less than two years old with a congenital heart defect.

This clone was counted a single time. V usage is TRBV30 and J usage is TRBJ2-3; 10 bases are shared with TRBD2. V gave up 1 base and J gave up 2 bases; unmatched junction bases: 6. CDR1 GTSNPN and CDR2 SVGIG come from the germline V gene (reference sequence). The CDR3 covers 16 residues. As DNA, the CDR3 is TGTGCCTGGAGTGGTGCACTAGCGGGATTCACAGATACGCAGTATTTT. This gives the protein CAWSGALAGFTDTQYF.

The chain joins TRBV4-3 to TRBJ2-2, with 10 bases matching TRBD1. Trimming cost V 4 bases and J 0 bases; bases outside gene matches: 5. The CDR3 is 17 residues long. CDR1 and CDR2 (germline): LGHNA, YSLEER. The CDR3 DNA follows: TGCGCCAGCAGCCGTAAGACAGGGGGCCCGAACACCGGGGAGCTGTTTTTT. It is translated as CASSRKTGGPNTGELFF.

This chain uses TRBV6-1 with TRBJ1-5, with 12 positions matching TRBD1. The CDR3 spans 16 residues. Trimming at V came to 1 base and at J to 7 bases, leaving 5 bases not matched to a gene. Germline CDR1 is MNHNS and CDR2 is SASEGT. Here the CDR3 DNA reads TGTGCCAGCAGTGAAGTGGGGACAGGGGGCCGACAGCCCCAGCATTTT. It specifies CASSEVGTGGRQPQHF.

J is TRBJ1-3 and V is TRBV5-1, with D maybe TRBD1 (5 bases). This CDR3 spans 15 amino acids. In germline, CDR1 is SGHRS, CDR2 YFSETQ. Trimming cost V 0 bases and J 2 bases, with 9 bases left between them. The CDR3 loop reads CASSLGGGPGNTIYF. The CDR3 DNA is TGCGCCAGCAGCTTGGGGGGGGGACCTGGAAACACCATATATTTT.

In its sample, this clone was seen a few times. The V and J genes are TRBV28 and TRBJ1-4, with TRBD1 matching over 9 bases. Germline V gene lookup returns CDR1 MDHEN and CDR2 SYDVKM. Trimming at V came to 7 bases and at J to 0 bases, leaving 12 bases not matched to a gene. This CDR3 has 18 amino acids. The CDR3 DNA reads TGTGCCAGCAAAGCCCGGGGACAGGGACCTGCAACTAATGAAAAACTGTTTTTT. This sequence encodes CASKARGQGPATNEKLFF.